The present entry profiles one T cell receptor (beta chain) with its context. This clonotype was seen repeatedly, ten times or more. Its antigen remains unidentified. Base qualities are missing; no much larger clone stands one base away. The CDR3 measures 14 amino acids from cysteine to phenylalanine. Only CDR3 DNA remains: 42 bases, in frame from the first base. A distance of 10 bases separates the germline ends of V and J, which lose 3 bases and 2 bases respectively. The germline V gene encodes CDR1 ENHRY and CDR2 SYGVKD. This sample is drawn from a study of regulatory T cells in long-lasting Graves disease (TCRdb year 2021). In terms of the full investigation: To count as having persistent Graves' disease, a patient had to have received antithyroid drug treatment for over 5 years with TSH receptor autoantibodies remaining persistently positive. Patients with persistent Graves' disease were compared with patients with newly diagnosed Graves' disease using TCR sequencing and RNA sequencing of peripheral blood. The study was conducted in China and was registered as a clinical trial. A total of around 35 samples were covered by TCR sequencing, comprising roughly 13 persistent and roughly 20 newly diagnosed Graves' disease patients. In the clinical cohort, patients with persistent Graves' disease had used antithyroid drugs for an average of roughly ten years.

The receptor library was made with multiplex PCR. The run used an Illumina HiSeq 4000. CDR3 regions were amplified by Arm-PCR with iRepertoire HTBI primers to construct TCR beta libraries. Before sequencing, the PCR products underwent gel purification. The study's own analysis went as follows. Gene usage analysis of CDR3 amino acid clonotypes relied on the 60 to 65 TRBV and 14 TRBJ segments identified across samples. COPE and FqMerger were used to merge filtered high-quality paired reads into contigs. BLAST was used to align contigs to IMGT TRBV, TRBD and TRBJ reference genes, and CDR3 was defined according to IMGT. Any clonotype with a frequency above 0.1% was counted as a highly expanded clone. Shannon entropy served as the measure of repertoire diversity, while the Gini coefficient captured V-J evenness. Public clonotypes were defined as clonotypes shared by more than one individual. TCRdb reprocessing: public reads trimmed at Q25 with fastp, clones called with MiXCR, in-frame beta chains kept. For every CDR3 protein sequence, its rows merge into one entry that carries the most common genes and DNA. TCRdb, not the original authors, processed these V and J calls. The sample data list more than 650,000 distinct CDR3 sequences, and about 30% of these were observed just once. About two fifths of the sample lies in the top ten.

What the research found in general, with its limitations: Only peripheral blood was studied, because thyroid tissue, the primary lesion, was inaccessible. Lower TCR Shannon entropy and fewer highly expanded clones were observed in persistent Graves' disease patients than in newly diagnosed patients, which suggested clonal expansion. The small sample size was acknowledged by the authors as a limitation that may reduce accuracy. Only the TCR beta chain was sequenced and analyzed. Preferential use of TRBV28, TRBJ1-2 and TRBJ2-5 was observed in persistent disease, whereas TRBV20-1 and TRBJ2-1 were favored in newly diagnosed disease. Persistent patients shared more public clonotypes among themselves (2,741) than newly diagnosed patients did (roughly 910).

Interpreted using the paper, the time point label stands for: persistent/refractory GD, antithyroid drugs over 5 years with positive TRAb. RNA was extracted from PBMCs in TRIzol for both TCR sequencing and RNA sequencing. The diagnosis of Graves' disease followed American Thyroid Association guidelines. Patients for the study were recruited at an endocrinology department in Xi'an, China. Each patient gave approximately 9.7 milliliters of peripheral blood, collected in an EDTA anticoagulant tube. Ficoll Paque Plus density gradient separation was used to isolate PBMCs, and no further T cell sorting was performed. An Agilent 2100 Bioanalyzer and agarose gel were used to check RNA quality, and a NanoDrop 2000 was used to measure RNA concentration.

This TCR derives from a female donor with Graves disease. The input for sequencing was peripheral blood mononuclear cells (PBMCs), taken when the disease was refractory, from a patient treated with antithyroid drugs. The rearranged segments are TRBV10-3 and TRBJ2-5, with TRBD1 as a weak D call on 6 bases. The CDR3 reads CAISDKGQQETQYF. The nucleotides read TGTGCCATCAGTGACAAGGGACAACAAGAGACCCAGTACTTC.